One and the same sample provided the 32 T cell receptor beta chains below, sequenced in a study of T cells in Graves' hyperthyroidism and ophthalmopathy. The TCR beta CDR3 regions underwent amplification using RNA transcripts as the source. The HTBI primer set was used in a first-round RT-PCR of the TCR CDR3. Via MiXCR, TCRdb re-called the multiplex PCR reads, giving one row per CDR3 protein. The table lists hundreds of thousands of distinct CDR3 sequences, roughly 15% of them singletons. The material sequenced was blood. All receptors come from a man between 18 and 35 years old with Graves' ophthalmopathy.

As to this clonotype: With a much larger clone just one base away, this may be a read error. The gene calls are TRBV5-5 and TRBJ2-7; 8 nucleotides match TRBD2. Germline V gene lookup returns CDR1 SGHKS and CDR2 YYEKEE (reference sequence). The CDR3 loop spans 15 amino acids. The CDR3 is CASSQPGLEAYEQYF. The CDR3 DNA reads as TGCGCCAGCAGCCAACCGGGACTAGAGGCTTACGAGCAGTACTTC.

This clonotype was detected many times. V is TRBV18 and J is TRBJ2-5; D possibly corresponds to TRBD1 (6 bases). With 2 bases removed from V and 0 bases from J, the gap between germline ends came to 10 bases. Germline lookup yields CDR1 KGHSH and CDR2 LQKENI. This CDR3 is 15 amino acids long. The CDR3 here is CASSPSDRYQETQYF. The CDR3 coding sequence is TGTGCCAGCTCACCATCGGACAGATACCAAGAGACCCAGTACTTC. The whole variable domain, remainder taken from reference TRBV18 and TRBJ2-5, is NAGVMQNPRHLVRRRGQEARLRCSPMKGHSHVYWYRQLPEEGLKFMVYLQKENIIDESGMPKERFSAEFPKEGPSILRIQQVVRGDSAAYFCASSPSDRYQETQYFGPGTRLLVL.

This clonotype appeared a few times. The J gene is TRBJ1-5, the V gene TRBV27, with no clear D. This CDR3 region has 16 residues. V lost 1 base and J 2 bases, leaving 12 bases between the germline ends. From germline, CDR1 is MNHEY and CDR2 SMNVEV (reference sequence). CDR3 in amino acids: CASSLFFPTGNQPQHF. The CDR3 region has the DNA TGTGCCAGCAGTTTATTTTTCCCGACTGGCAATCAGCCCCAGCATTTT.

The table lists this clonotype with many counts. The CDR3 protein is CSVGRKLANYGYTF. In nucleotides, the CDR3 is TGCAGCGTCGGACGCAAGTTGGCTAACTATGGCTACACCTTC. This chain uses TRBV29-1 with TRBJ1-2, with D uncertain. Trimming stripped 6 bases from V and 0 bases from J, with 14 bases between. The germline V gene encodes CDR1 SQVTM and CDR2 ANQGSEA. This CDR3 is 14 amino acids long.

This clonotype was counted many times. The chain uses TRBV30 and TRBJ2-7; D is perhaps TRBD2 (6 bases). From germline, CDR1 is GTSNPN and CDR2 SVGIG (reference sequence). Trimming took 4 bases from V and 0 from J, leaving 10 bases between them. The CDR3 contains 13 residues. Here the CDR3 reads CAWTDGGSYEQYF. CDR3 in DNA: TGTGCCTGGACTGACGGGGGCTCCTACGAGCAGTACTTC.

This clonotype was seen repeatedly, ten times or more. This chain joins TRBV6-5 and TRBJ2-7; the D is unclear. The V and J ends lost 2 bases and 6 bases respectively, with 17 bases between them. The CDR3 length is 15 residues. Looked up from germline, CDR1 is MNHEY and CDR2 is SVGAGI. CDR3 coding DNA: TGTGCCAGCAGTTACGACGGGTGGAGATTGGCCGAGCAGTACTTC. It yields the protein CASSYDGWRLAEQYF.

V gene TRBV19 combines with J gene TRBJ2-1, with 12 bases that match TRBD2. The germline V gene has CDR1 LNHDA and CDR2 SQIVND (reference sequence). Trimming removed 3 bases from V and 7 bases from J; junction bases left unmatched: 13. CDR3 length: 18 amino acids. The CDR3: CASSIKPRLAGEVNEQFF. In DNA form, the CDR3 reads TGTGCCAGTAGTATCAAACCAAGACTAGCGGGGGAGGTGAATGAGCAGTTCTTC. The variable domain in full, with the rest retrieved from reference TRBV19 and TRBJ2-1, is DGGITQSPKYLFRKEGQNVTLSCEQNLNHDAMYWYRQDPGQGLRLIYYSQIVNDFQKGDIAEGYSVSREKKESFPLTVTSAQKNPTAFYLCASSIKPRLAGEVNEQFFGPGTRLTVL.

There are a few counts of this clonotype. This chain uses TRBV5-5 with TRBJ2-1; D tentatively reads TRBD1 or TRBD2 (6 bases each). Deletions cut 1 base from V and 3 bases from J, with 11 bases between. Germline V gene data show CDR1 as SGHKS and CDR2 as YYEKEE (reference sequence). This CDR3 has 15 amino acids. The CDR3 sequence is CASSLRGDIYNEQFF. Here the CDR3 DNA reads TGTGCCAGCAGCTTGAGGGGGGACATCTACAATGAGCAGTTCTTC.

This clonotype was seen at least ten times. This chain connects TRBV12-3 or TRBV12-4 to TRBJ2-7; no definite D call. This CDR3 is 13 amino acids long. V shed 3 bases and J shed 4 bases, with 10 bases lying between them. The CDR3 nucleotides are TGTGCCAGCAGTTTCTGGCAGCTATACGAGCAGTACTTC. Its translation: CASSFWQLYEQYF.

Concerning this clonotype: Being one base from a much bigger clone, this may be a read error. The gene calls are TRBV7-2 and TRBJ2-3, with 10 bases lining up with TRBD2. This CDR3 spans 17 amino acids. Germline CDR1 reads SGHTA; CDR2 reads FQGNSA. The chain's CDR3 is CAGSLLGSGRAGDTQYF. CDR3 nucleotides: TGTGCCGGCAGCCTCCTTGGGAGCGGGAGGGCCGGAGATACGCAGTATTTT.

This clonotype was seen many times. The J gene is TRBJ1-1, the V gene TRBV12-3 or TRBV12-4; D is unclear. The ends were cut back, 7 bases at V and 0 bases at J, with 9 bases in the middle. The CDR3 has 13 amino acids. The DNA for the CDR3 is TGTGCCAGCACCGTGACAATGAACACTGAAGCTTTCTTT. As protein: CASTVTMNTEAFF.

The table lists this clonotype with many counts. V gene TRBV4-1 combines with J gene TRBJ1-5, with D perhaps matching TRBD1 (5 bases). Per germline, CDR1 MGHRA and CDR2 YSYEKL. This CDR3 spans 14 amino acids. Trimming removed 3 bases from V and 7 bases from J, with 13 bases in between. The CDR3 coding sequence is TGCGCCAGCAGCCACCAGGGACCGAACCAGCCCCAGCATTTT. Residues: CASSHQGPNQPQHF.

This clonotype was seen at least ten times. The chain couples TRBV12-3 or TRBV12-4 to TRBJ2-7, with TRBD2 matching over 15 bases. V shed 6 bases and J 4 bases; nucleotides not matched to a gene: 1. There are 14 residues in the CDR3. The CDR3 bases are TGTGCCAGCAGGGGACTAGCGGGAGGTTACGAGCAGTACTTC. Translation: CASRGLAGGYEQYF.

There are many counts of this clonotype. The genes are TRBV2 and TRBJ2-1, with D perhaps matching TRBD1 (6 bases). The germline V gene has CDR1 SNHLY and CDR2 FYNNEI. V was shortened by 6 bases and J by 6 bases, with 24 bases between the two germline ends. The CDR3 runs 17 residues. The CDR3 sequence is CASRSLTGRPSPNEQFF. CDR3 bases: TGTGCCAGCAGGAGCCTCACAGGGCGGCCCTCGCCCAATGAGCAGTTCTTC.

This clonotype appeared many times. The CDR3 DNA sequence: TGTGCCAGCAGCTTTAGCGGGGGGGCTGGGGAGACCCAGTACTTC. This gives the protein CASSFSGGAGETQYF. The V and J genes are TRBV11-3 and TRBJ2-5; TRBD2 aligns across 11 bases. The germline V gene has CDR1 SGHNT and CDR2 YENEEA. This CDR3 comprises 15 residues. V was pared by 3 bases and J by 5 bases, with 5 bases of the junction left unmatched. Full variable domain (missing parts from reference TRBV11-3 and TRBJ2-5): EAGVVQSPRYKIIEKKQPVAFWCNPISGHNTLYWYLQNLGQGPELLIRYENEEAVDDSQLPKDRFSAERLKGVDSTLKIQPAELGDSAVYLCASSFSGGAGETQYFGPGTRLLVL.

This clonotype has more than one count but fewer than ten. The V gene is TRBV6-1, the J gene TRBJ1-5; 9 positions match TRBD1. Trimming at V came to 6 bases and at J to 7 bases, leaving 7 bases not matched to a gene. The CDR3 sequence is 14 residues long. Germline loops: CDR1 MNHNS, CDR2 SASEGT. The DNA of the CDR3 is TGTGCCAGCAGACCAACAGGGGGCCTACAGCCCCAGCATTTT. Amino acids: CASRPTGGLQPQHF.

This clonotype was picked up many times. This rearrangement joins TRBV5-1 to TRBJ1-1, with D unclear. V gave up 0 bases and J gave up 1 base, with 7 bases separating them. This CDR3 is 14 amino acids long. Germline V gene data show CDR1 as SGHRS and CDR2 as YFSETQ. The CDR3 DNA is TGCGCCAGCAGCTTGGTAGACAAGAACACTGAAGCTTTCTTT. It is translated as CASSLVDKNTEAFF.

This clonotype occurred many times. The chain uses TRBV11-2 and TRBJ1-1; D not resolved. Trimming pared 5 bases from V and 0 bases from J, leaving 7 bases between. From germline, CDR1 is SGHAT and CDR2 FQNNGV. This CDR3 spans 13 amino acids. The CDR3, as DNA: TGTGCCAGCAGCCCTCGCATGAACACTGAAGCTTTCTTT. It is translated as CASSPRMNTEAFF.

The table lists this clonotype with many counts. This chain uses TRBV28 with TRBJ2-7; TRBD2 matches 14 bases. V gave up 4 bases and J gave up 4 bases; unmatched junction bases: 9. The V gene's germline CDR1 is MDHEN and CDR2 SYDVKM. The CDR3 covers 17 residues. The CDR3 region has the DNA TGTGCCAGCAGTTCGGGACTAGCGGGAGAGATGGCGTACGAGCAGTACTTC. Residues: CASSSGLAGEMAYEQYF.

This clonotype was counted many times. V and J are TRBV2 and TRBJ2-7; D is unclear. Per the germline V gene, CDR1 is SNHLY and CDR2 is FYNNEI. V shed 3 bases and J shed 3 bases, with 9 bases lying between them. There are 13 residues in the CDR3. The CDR3 region is CASSERQHYEQYF. The CDR3 nucleotides read TGTGCCAGCAGTGAGAGGCAGCACTACGAGCAGTACTTC.

This chain uses TRBV7-9 with TRBJ2-5, with 7 bases matching TRBD2. This CDR3 has 13 amino acids. Unmatched junction bases numbered 6, after V lost 6 bases and J lost 5 bases. Looked up from germline, CDR1 is SEHNR and CDR2 is FQNEAQ (reference sequence). CDR3 sequence: CASSHGGFETQYF. In DNA form, the CDR3 reads TGTGCCAGCAGTCACGGGGGGTTCGAGACCCAGTACTTC.

The table lists this clonotype with a few counts. The junction departs from germline at one end; a sequencing error may be responsible. This chain uses TRBV2 with TRBJ2-5; the match to TRBD1 covers 8 bases. Germline-derived CDR1 and CDR2 are SNHLY and FYNNEI. CDR3 length: 16 amino acids. CDR3 DNA: TGTGCCAGCAGTGAAGCCCAGGACAGGGCATCAGAGGCCCAGTACTTC. Its translation is CASSEAQDRASEAQYF.

At least ten counts were recorded for this clonotype. This rearrangement joins TRBV6-5 to TRBJ2-7; 8 nucleotides line up with TRBD2. The CDR3 contains 16 residues. Looked up from germline, CDR1 is MNHEY and CDR2 is SVGAGI. Losses at the gene ends were 0 bases for V and 3 bases for J; bases not matched to a gene: 7. The CDR3 sequence: CASSYSRLAGFYEQYF. In nucleotides, the CDR3 is TGTGCCAGCAGTTACTCGCGTTTAGCGGGGTTCTACGAGCAGTACTTC.

This clonotype was observed many times. The chain carries TRBV27 and TRBJ1-6, with a weak D call TRBD1 (5 bases). Germline CDR1 is MNHEY and CDR2 is SMNVEV (reference sequence). The CDR3 loop spans 13 amino acids. Trimming removed 11 bases at V and 3 bases at J, with 11 bases between. CDR3 residues: CAPHDSYNSPLHF. Written as DNA, the CDR3 is TGTGCCCCCCACGACAGCTATAATTCACCCCTCCACTTT.

Ten or more counts support this clonotype. The rearrangement joins TRBV20-1 to TRBJ2-4; D gene unclear. Germline lookup yields CDR1 DFQATT and CDR2 SNEGSKA (reference sequence). Trimming pared 3 bases from V and 1 base from J, leaving 10 bases between. CDR3 length: 14 residues. The CDR3 nucleotides read TGCAGTGCTAGGGACCCTAATGCCAAAAACATTCAGTACTTC. As protein: CSARDPNAKNIQYF.

This clonotype was picked up many times. The chain couples TRBV12-3 or TRBV12-4 to TRBJ2-2, with D hard to call. V shed 4 bases and J shed 2 bases, with 8 bases lying between them. This CDR3 has 14 residues. CDR3 residues: CASSSVPNTGELFF. The CDR3 nucleotides read TGTGCCAGCAGTTCTGTCCCAAACACCGGGGAGCTGTTTTTT.

At least ten counts were recorded for this clonotype. The gene calls are TRBV7-3 and TRBJ2-3; D not certain. V was pared by 5 bases and J by 5 bases, with 11 bases between. This CDR3 comprises 13 residues. The V gene's germline CDR1 is SGHTA and CDR2 FQGTGA. The DNA for the CDR3 is TGTGCCAGCAGCCAACTTCCCCGAGATACGCAGTATTTT. Translated, it gives CASSQLPRDTQYF.

This clonotype was counted ten times or more. This chain joins TRBV12-5 and TRBJ2-1; D unresolved. The V gene's germline CDR1 is LGHNT and CDR2 FRNRAP. The CDR3 contains 15 residues. V lost 0 bases and J lost 2, with 8 bases in between. CDR3 in DNA: TGTGCTAGTGGTTTGGTTGTGGGCCCCTACAATGAGCAGTTCTTC. As protein: CASGLVVGPYNEQFF.

Only a few counts were recorded for this clonotype. The chain recombines TRBV2 with TRBJ2-5; the D is unclear. This CDR3 has 12 residues. Per germline, CDR1 SNHLY and CDR2 FYNNEI. V lost 3 bases, J lost 4 bases, and 6 bases lay in between. The CDR3 loop is CASSDSGETQYF. CDR3 bases: TGTGCCAGCAGTGATTCCGGAGAGACCCAGTACTTC.

This clonotype was observed at least ten times. The gene calls are TRBV3-1 and TRBJ1-4; D possibly corresponds to TRBD1 (5 bases). CDR3 length equals 15 residues. From germline, CDR1 is LGHDT and CDR2 YNNKEL (reference sequence). Trimming took off 4 bases at V and 7 bases at J, with 16 bases between the two ends. The CDR3 nucleotides are TGTGCCAGCAGCCCCCCTGGGACGAAAGGTGAAAAACTGTTTTTT. Amino acid sequence: CASSPPGTKGEKLFF.

This clonotype has a handful of counts. This chain uses TRBV5-1 with TRBJ1-6, with unresolved D. V was trimmed by 9 bases and J by 7 bases, leaving 17 bases between them. Germline values: CDR1 SGHRS, CDR2 YFSETQ. This CDR3 has 14 residues. CDR3 sequence: CATRGLLKNSPLHF. The CDR3 nucleotides are TGCGCCACCAGAGGACTGCTGAAAAATTCACCCCTCCACTTT.

This clonotype appeared many times. The chain employs TRBV2 and TRBJ1-4; D unclear. The V gene's germline CDR1 is SNHLY and CDR2 FYNNEI. Trimming shortened V by 3 bases and J by 0 bases, and 5 bases separated the two germline ends. The CDR3 spans 14 residues. The CDR3, as DNA: TGTGCCAGCAGTGAGGGTACAACTAATGAAAAACTGTTTTTT. It yields the protein CASSEGTTNEKLFF.